This TCR beta chain derives from a study of cytomegalovirus exposure and HLA in healthy donors. Study-level information: Researchers previously reported finding 90 million to 130 million unique TCR beta sequences from about 200 million T cells.

Germline-derived CDR1 and CDR2 are SGHKS and YYEKEE (reference sequence). V gave up 2 bases and J gave up 1 base, with 10 bases separating them. This CDR3 contains 15 residues. In regard to this clone: Its antigen is currently unknown.

General study points: A few V segments could not be told apart, such as TRBV6-2 and TRBV6-3, and were left out. Among TCR beta chains of equal frequency, HLA-associated ones were more clonally expanded in a later analysis. The HLA-A and HLA-B alleles of most subjects were reportedly predicted accurately from TCR beta sequences.

Researchers ran the PCR with 60 Vbeta and 13 Jbeta primers. This table comes from immunoSEQ multiplex PCR, and its TCRdb copy is limited to in-frame clones, with some not included. The sample records over 150,000 clones, around 86% being singletons. The chain links TRBV5-5 to TRBJ1-5; TRBD1 might be the D (6 bases). The source material was PBMCs. This clonotype was sampled from a male donor in good health and CMV-seronegative. In DNA, the CDR3 is TGTGCCAGCAGCTTTAGGGGGGGCAGCAATCAGCCCCAGCATTTT. Translating it yields CASSFRGGSNQPQHF. Together with reference TRBV5-5 and TRBJ1-5, the CDR3 gives the full variable domain: DAGVTQSPTHLIKTRGQQVTLRCSPISGHKSVSWYQQVLGQGPQFIFQYYEKEERGRGNFPDRFSARQFPNYSSELNVNALLLGDSALYLCASSFRGGSNQPQHFGDGTRLSIL.